The TCR beta chain under discussion was sequenced for a study of OX40 agonist ivuxolimab in advanced cancers. The wider study: Three partial responders included one hepatocellular carcinoma patient and two cutaneous melanoma patients.

The data were produced by immunoSEQ multiplex PCR, yet TCRdb's version contains in-frame clones alone and is incomplete. The table has 95,000 to 100,000 clones, around 90% seen once. This CDR3 spans 13 amino acids. The V end lost 2 bases, the J end lost 5 bases, and 10 bases lay between the germline ends. Per germline, CDR1 SGHDT and CDR2 YYEEEE. This TCR was recovered from an adult with an advanced solid tumor such as melanoma, head and neck, liver or kidney cancer. The chain employs TRBV5-6 and TRBJ2-5, with D possibly matching TRBD1 (6 bases). This sample comprised CD4+ or CD8+ T cells sorted from blood, obtained in a trial of the OX40 agonist ivuxolimab. CDR3 nucleotides: TGTGCCAGCAGCTTCCCAGGGGTGGAGACCCAGTACTTC. Its translation: CASSFPGVETQYF.